These 18 T cell receptor beta chains came from one sample sequenced in a study of T cells after yellow fever vaccination. MiXCR was run by TCRdb on the 5' RACE reads, yielding one entry per CDR3 protein. The sample includes 150,000 to 200,000 distinct CDR3 sequences, 11% seen only once; the top ten take 35% to 45%. This sample comprised CD8+ T cells sorted from PBMCs, obtained 15 days after the yellow fever booster vaccination. The source is a man younger than 35 who received the YFV17D yellow fever vaccine.

This clonotype was picked up a small number of times. The V call is TRBV4-1, the J call TRBJ1-4; D might be TRBD1 (5 bases). Trimming stripped 0 bases from V and 7 bases from J, with 12 bases between. This CDR3 is built from 15 residues. The germline V gene encodes CDR1 MGHRA and CDR2 YSYEKL. In DNA form, the CDR3 reads TGCGCCAGCAGCCAAGAGGGGGGACCGCCTGAAAAACTGTTTTTT. Translated: CASSQEGGPPEKLFF.

V and J are TRBV18 and TRBJ2-5, with 8 bases aligning to TRBD1. After removal of 3 bases from V and 4 bases from J, the junction contained 4 bases not matched to a gene. The CDR3 runs to 14 residues. Germline V gene lookup returns CDR1 KGHSH and CDR2 LQKENI. Written as DNA, the CDR3 is TGTGCCAGCTCACCTTGGACAGGGACAGAGACCCAGTACTTC. Amino acid sequence: CASSPWTGTETQYF.

This clonotype has only a few counts. V and J are TRBV5-5 and TRBJ2-1; 10 bases fit TRBD2. J gave up 8 bases and V 1 base, and 6 bases lay outside the gene matches. Looked up from germline, CDR1 is SGHKS and CDR2 is YYEKEE (reference sequence). CDR3 size: 15 residues. The CDR3 sequence is CASSLRASGGYEQFF. CDR3 nucleotides: TGTGCCAGCAGCTTGCGGGCTAGCGGGGGCTATGAGCAGTTCTTC.

The CDR3 sequence: CASRPGLAGLSTDTQYF. The CDR3 DNA follows: TGTGCCAGCAGACCGGGACTAGCGGGGCTTAGCACAGATACGCAGTATTTT. The chain employs TRBV7-9 and TRBJ2-3; TRBD2 agrees at 13 bases. J was trimmed by 0 bases and V by 6 bases; bases with no gene match: 6. Germline V CDR1 and CDR2: SEHNR, FQNEAQ (reference sequence). The CDR3 is 17 residues long.

The chain links TRBV7-9 to TRBJ2-3; no definite D call. CDR3 size: 16 residues. V was clipped by 1 base and J by 0 bases, with 11 bases between them. The germline gives CDR1 SEHNR, CDR2 FQNEAQ (reference sequence). As DNA, the CDR3 is TGTGCCAGCAGCTTAGTGCCGGTATATAGCACAGATACGCAGTATTTT. Amino acids: CASSLVPVYSTDTQYF.

This clonotype was counted only a few times. This chain uses TRBV7-9 with TRBJ1-2; D gene ambiguous. Looked up from germline, CDR1 is SEHNR and CDR2 is FQNEAQ (reference sequence). The CDR3 sequence is 16 residues long. With 5 bases removed from V and 4 bases from J, the gap between germline ends came to 20 bases. CDR3: CASSQHRLQVIYGYTF. CDR3 in DNA: TGTGCCAGCAGCCAGCACCGTTTACAAGTAATCTATGGCTACACCTTC.

This clonotype showed up many times. The chain couples TRBV4-2 to TRBJ2-1; TRBD2 aligns across 12 bases. Germline CDR1 LGHNA, CDR2 YNFKEQ. Trimming cost V 2 bases and J 5 bases; bases outside gene matches: 4. The CDR3 covers 16 residues. The CDR3 spells CASSQLSSGGDNEQFF. The CDR3 DNA sequence: TGTGCCAGCAGCCAACTTTCTAGCGGGGGGGACAATGAGCAGTTCTTC.

The rearrangement links TRBV5-1 to TRBJ2-3, with TRBD2 identical over 9 bases. Germline loops: CDR1 SGHRS, CDR2 YFSETQ. Trimming cost V 4 bases and J 0 bases; bases outside gene matches: 9. The CDR3 length is 17 residues. CDR3 loop: CASSRHSGGRSTDTQYF. The CDR3 DNA follows: TGCGCCAGCAGCAGGCATAGCGGGGGCCGAAGCACAGATACGCAGTATTTT. The whole variable domain, filled in from reference TRBV5-1 and TRBJ2-3, reads KAGVTQTPRYLIKTRGQQVTLSCSPISGHRSVSWYQQTPGQGLQFLFEYFSETQRNKGNFPGRFSGRQFSNSRSEMNVSTLELGDSALYLCASSRHSGGRSTDTQYFGPGTRLTVL.

The CDR3 is CASTGTGHNQPQHF. In DNA form, the CDR3 reads TGTGCCAGCACCGGGACAGGGCACAATCAGCCCCAGCATTTT. The chain has TRBV6-7 and TRBJ1-5, with 9 bases lining up with TRBD1. TRBV6-7 falls under the ORF class, with uncertain function. The CDR3 runs 14 residues. V dropped 7 bases and J dropped 3; count of bases not matched to a gene: 4.

The chain employs TRBV6-5 and TRBJ1-5; perhaps TRBD1 as D (5 bases). V was trimmed by 6 bases and J by 9 bases, leaving 18 bases between them. CDR1 is MNHEY, CDR2 SVGAGI, per germline. The CDR3 runs 14 residues. The CDR3 DNA reads TGTGCCAGCAGACTAAGACTGCGGGGGTGGCCCCAGCATTTT. Its translation: CASRLRLRGWPQHF.

This clonotype occurred a few times. This chain links TRBV21-1 with TRBJ1-6. TRBV21-1 is a listed pseudogene. CDR3 size: 14 residues. CDR3 amino acids: CASSNRRVLGPLHF. DNA for the CDR3: TGTGCCAGCAGCAATAGAAGGGTATTGGGACCCCTCCACTTT.

This clonotype was seen a handful of times. The chain recombines TRBV7-3 with TRBJ2-5; 9 nucleotides agree with TRBD2. This CDR3 region has 15 residues. Germline-derived CDR1 and CDR2 are SGHTA and FQGTGA. V dropped 1 base and J dropped 9; count of bases not matched to a gene: 9. The CDR3 sequence is CASSLIASGARAQYF. CDR3 bases: TGTGCCAGCAGCTTAATCGCTAGCGGGGCCCGGGCCCAGTACTTC.

V is TRBV27 and J is TRBJ2-7; a weak D match, TRBD2 (6 bases). Trimming took off 6 bases at V and 4 bases at J, with 19 bases between the two ends. This CDR3 is 15 amino acids long. Germline-derived CDR1 and CDR2 are MNHEY and SMNVEV (reference sequence). The CDR3 is CASSPGGALAYEQYF. For the CDR3, the DNA is TGTGCCAGCAGCCCCGGAGGGGCGTTGGCTTACGAGCAGTACTTC.

This clonotype occurred a few times. This chain joins TRBV12-3 or TRBV12-4 and TRBJ1-4; D unresolved. V lost 3 bases and J 0 bases, leaving 8 bases between the germline ends. The CDR3 runs to 15 residues. In nucleotides, the CDR3 is TGTGCCAGCAGTTTCCGACTTTCAACTAATGAAAAACTGTTTTTT. As protein: CASSFRLSTNEKLFF.

This clonotype appeared a few times. This chain links TRBV12-3 or TRBV12-4 with TRBJ2-5; possible D gene TRBD2, 5 bases. The CDR3 is 15 residues long. V was cut by 1 base and J by 5 bases, with 14 bases left in between. Here the CDR3 reads CASSLDTTIGETQYF. The CDR3 coding sequence is TGTGCCAGCAGTTTAGACACGACTATTGGGGAGACCCAGTACTTC.

This clonotype has more than one count but fewer than ten. This chain connects TRBV7-9 to TRBJ1-2; 10 bases match TRBD1. The length of the CDR3 is 16 residues. Looked up from germline, CDR1 is SEHNR and CDR2 is FQNEAQ (reference sequence). J was trimmed by 3 bases and V by 5 bases; bases with no gene match: 9. CDR3 bases: TGTGCCAGCAGCAATGGGATCGGACAGGGGGACTATGGCTACACCTTC. Protein product: CASSNGIGQGDYGYTF.

CDR3 in amino acids: CASSEGSSTYEQYF. CDR3 bases: TGTGCCAGCAGTGAGGGCAGCAGTACCTACGAGCAGTACTTC. The chain has TRBV2 and TRBJ2-7, with D unclear. The V gene's germline CDR1 is SNHLY and CDR2 FYNNEI. V was trimmed by 3 bases and J by 2 bases, leaving 11 bases between them. This CDR3 is 14 amino acids long.

The V call is TRBV11-2, the J call TRBJ2-1, with no clear D. The germline V gene has CDR1 SGHAT and CDR2 FQNNGV. The CDR3 totals 12 residues. V was cut by 4 bases and J by 10 bases, with 11 bases left in between. The CDR3 sequence is CASSSGIGEQFF. The CDR3 DNA is TGTGCCAGCAGCTCCGGTATTGGGGAGCAGTTCTTC. Looking up the rest from reference TRBV11-2 and TRBJ2-1 gives the full variable domain: EAGVAQSPRYKIIEKRQSVAFWCNPISGHATLYWYQQILGQGPKLLIQFQNNGVVDDSQLPKDRFSAERLKGVDSTLKIQPAKLEDSAVYLCASSSGIGEQFFGPGTRLTVL.